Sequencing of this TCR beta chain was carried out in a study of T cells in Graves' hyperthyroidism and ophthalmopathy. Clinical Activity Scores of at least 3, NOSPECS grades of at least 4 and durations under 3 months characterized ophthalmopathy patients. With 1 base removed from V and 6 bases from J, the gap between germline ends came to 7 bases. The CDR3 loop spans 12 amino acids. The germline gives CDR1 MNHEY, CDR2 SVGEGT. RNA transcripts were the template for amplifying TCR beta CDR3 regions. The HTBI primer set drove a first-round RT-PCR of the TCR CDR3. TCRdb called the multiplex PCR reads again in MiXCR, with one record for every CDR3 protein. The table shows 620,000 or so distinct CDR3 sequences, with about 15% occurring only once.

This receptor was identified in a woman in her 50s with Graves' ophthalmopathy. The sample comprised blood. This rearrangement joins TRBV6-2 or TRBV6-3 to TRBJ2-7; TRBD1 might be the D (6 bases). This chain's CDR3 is CASSYLDSEQYF. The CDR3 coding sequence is TGTGCCAGCAGTTACTTGGACAGCGAGCAGTACTTC.